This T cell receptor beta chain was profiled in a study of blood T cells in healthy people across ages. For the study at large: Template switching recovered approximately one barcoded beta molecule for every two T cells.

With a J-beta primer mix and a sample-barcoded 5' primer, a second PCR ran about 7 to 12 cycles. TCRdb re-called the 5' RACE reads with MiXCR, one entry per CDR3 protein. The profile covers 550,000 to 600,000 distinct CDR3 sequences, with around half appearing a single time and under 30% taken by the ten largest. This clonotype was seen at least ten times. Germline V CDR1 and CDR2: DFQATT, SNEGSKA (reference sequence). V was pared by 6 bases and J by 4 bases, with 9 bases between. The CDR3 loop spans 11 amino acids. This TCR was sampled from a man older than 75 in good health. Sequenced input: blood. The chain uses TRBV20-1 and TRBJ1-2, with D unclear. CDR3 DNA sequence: TGCAGTGCAGACACCCCCTATGGCTACACCTTC. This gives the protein CSADTPYGYTF.